The 3 T cell receptor beta chains below come from one sample, sequenced in a study of blood T cell repertoires in COVID-19. Generated by immunoSEQ multiplex PCR, the TCRdb table keeps only in-frame clones and is missing some. Of over 200,000 clones listed, 88% are singletons. The sample was PBMCs or T cells enriched from blood (not recorded which). These receptors originate from a woman aged 40 to 49 with acute COVID-19.

V usage is TRBV12-5 and J usage is TRBJ1-4, with 11 bases that match TRBD1. CDR3 length: 18 residues. The germline V gene has CDR1 LGHNT and CDR2 FRNRAP. Trimming at V came to 3 bases and at J to 4 bases, leaving 10 bases not matched to a gene. Here the CDR3 reads CASGFKPGQGENNEKLFF. The CDR3 coding sequence is TGTGCTAGTGGTTTTAAACCGGGACAGGGGGAAAATAATGAAAAACTGTTTTTT.

CDR3 DNA sequence: TGTGCCAGCAGCCCCCTCCTGGGCACCTATGAGCAGTTCTTC. It is translated as CASSPLLGTYEQFF. The V call is TRBV27, the J call TRBJ2-1; no clear D gene. Germline V lookup: CDR1 MNHEY, CDR2 SMNVEV (reference sequence). V gave up 6 bases and J gave up 8 bases, with 17 bases separating them. This CDR3 is built from 14 residues.

The genes are TRBV7-9 and TRBJ1-2; D is unresolved. The germline CDR1 and CDR2 sequences are SEHNR and FQNEAQ (reference sequence). The V gene lost 0 bases and the J gene lost 0 bases, with 5 bases spanning the gap. The CDR3 contains 14 residues. Here the CDR3 DNA reads TGTGCCAGCAGCTTAGCTCGGGCTAACTATGGCTACACCTTC. The encoded protein is CASSLARANYGYTF.